Listed below are T cell receptor beta chains from one sample, sequenced in a study. From the RT-PCR reads, TCRdb called clonotypes with MiXCR, one entry per CDR3 protein. The top ten clones hold 3.6% of a sample with about 680,000 distinct CDR3 sequences, more than 13% of them seen once. The sample taken for sequencing was memory CD4+ T cells from blood. The receptors originated from a female donor in good health, serving as a healthy control. The CDR3 runs from the conserved cysteine through the conserved F or W. Each record gives: J gene, D gene, CDR3 length, clone size, V gene, CDR3 protein, CDR3 DNA. D genes are given only for firm matches. Only part of the rows carry a size: once, few, many, or a class if the clone is expanded.

j_gene: TRBJ2-7
d_gene: .
len: 15
abundance: few
v_gene: TRBV5-1
CDR3aa: CASSLLRQDSYEQYF
CDR3nt: TGCGCCAGCAGCCTCCTCAGACAGGATTCCTACGAGCAGTACTTC

j_gene: TRBJ1-1
d_gene: .
len: 14
abundance: few
v_gene: TRBV7-9
CDR3aa: CASQTQIPNTEAFF
CDR3nt: TGTGCCAGCCAAACCCAGATCCCGAACACTGAAGCTTTCTTT

j_gene: TRBJ1-1
d_gene: TRBD1
len: 14
abundance: few
v_gene: TRBV4-2
CDR3aa: CASSRAGGGTEAFF
CDR3nt: TGTGCCAGCAGCCGAGCAGGGGGAGGAACTGAAGCTTTCTTT

j_gene: TRBJ2-2
d_gene: .
len: 13
abundance: .
v_gene: TRBV11-1
CDR3aa: CASTVGRPGELFF
CDR3nt: TGTGCCTCGACAGTGGGACGGCCCGGGGAGCTGTTTTTT

j_gene: TRBJ1-1
d_gene: .
len: 12
abundance: many
v_gene: TRBV12-3/TRBV12-4
CDR3aa: CASRTEEGEAFF
CDR3nt: TGTGCCAGCAGGACAGAGGAGGGTGAAGCTTTCTTT

j_gene: TRBJ2-3
d_gene: .
len: 15
abundance: few
v_gene: TRBV5-5
CDR3aa: CASSFGGQGTDTQYF
CDR3nt: TGTGCCAGCAGCTTTGGGGGGCAGGGTACAGATACGCAGTATTTT

j_gene: TRBJ2-7
d_gene: TRBD1
len: 14
abundance: .
v_gene: TRBV4-1
CDR3aa: CASSPPTGLVEQYF
CDR3nt: TGCGCCAGCAGCCCTCCGACAGGGTTGGTCGAGCAGTACTTC

j_gene: TRBJ2-7
d_gene: .
len: 15
abundance: few
v_gene: TRBV27
CDR3aa: CASSPWLGEGLEQYF
CDR3nt: TGTGCCAGCAGTCCCTGGTTAGGCGAAGGGCTCGAGCAGTACTTC

j_gene: TRBJ1-2
d_gene: .
len: 12
abundance: .
v_gene: TRBV20-1
CDR3aa: CSARDNGDGYTF
CDR3nt: TGCAGTGCTAGAGATAATGGGGATGGCTACACCTTC

j_gene: TRBJ1-6
d_gene: TRBD1
len: 13
abundance: few
v_gene: TRBV30
CDR3aa: CAWGQGARSPLHF
CDR3nt: TGTGCCTGGGGACAGGGGGCGCGATCACCCCTCCACTTT

j_gene: TRBJ2-1
d_gene: TRBD2
len: 16
abundance: few
v_gene: TRBV12-3/TRBV12-4
CDR3aa: CASLPGYAAGGNEQFF
CDR3nt: TGTGCCAGCCTCCCGGGGTACGCGGCGGGAGGGAATGAGCAGTTCTTC

j_gene: TRBJ1-3
d_gene: .
len: 13
abundance: many
v_gene: TRBV6-5
CDR3aa: CASSRGTGNTIYF
CDR3nt: TGTGCCAGTTCCCGGGGGACTGGAAACACCATATATTTT

j_gene: TRBJ1-1
d_gene: .
len: 15
abundance: .
v_gene: TRBV6-5
CDR3aa: CASSYSIWENTEAFF
CDR3nt: TGTGCCAGCAGTTACTCGATATGGGAGAACACTGAAGCTTTCTTT

j_gene: TRBJ1-4
d_gene: .
len: 14
abundance: .
v_gene: TRBV6-5
CDR3aa: CASSGAVQGEKLFF
CDR3nt: TGTGCCAGCAGTGGCGCTGTTCAGGGGGAAAAACTGTTTTTT

j_gene: TRBJ1-5
d_gene: .
len: 16
abundance: .
v_gene: TRBV10-3
CDR3aa: CATRADPGPDNQPQHF
CDR3nt: TGTGCCACCCGCGCGGACCCGGGCCCAGACAATCAGCCCCAGCATTTT

j_gene: TRBJ1-4
d_gene: TRBD1
len: 17
abundance: .
v_gene: TRBV12-3/TRBV12-4
CDR3aa: CASSGGQGSDGGEKLFF
CDR3nt: TGTGCCAGCAGTGGGGGACAGGGTAGTGATGGTGGTGAAAAACTGTTTTTT

j_gene: TRBJ1-5
d_gene: TRBD1
len: 14
abundance: few
v_gene: TRBV4-2
CDR3aa: CASSQTTGVQPQHF
CDR3nt: TGTGCCAGCAGCCAGACTACAGGGGTTCAGCCCCAGCATTTT

j_gene: TRBJ2-1
d_gene: .
len: 13
abundance: many
v_gene: TRBV10-3
CDR3aa: CAITSPGYGEQFF
CDR3nt: TGTGCCATCACCTCCCCGGGCTATGGAGAGCAGTTCTTC

j_gene: TRBJ2-6
d_gene: TRBD1
len: 16
abundance: .
v_gene: TRBV5-8
CDR3aa: CASSDRVLAGANVLTF
CDR3nt: TGTGCCAGCAGCGACAGGGTATTGGCAGGGGCCAACGTCCTGACTTTC

j_gene: TRBJ1-2
d_gene: .
len: 13
abundance: .
v_gene: TRBV20-1
CDR3aa: CSARDFRRGGYTF
CDR3nt: TGCAGTGCTAGAGATTTTCGTCGTGGTGGCTACACCTTC

j_gene: TRBJ1-1
d_gene: .
len: 16
abundance: .
v_gene: TRBV14
CDR3aa: CASSQDLQTTGAEAFF
CDR3nt: TGTGCCAGCAGCCAAGATCTGCAGACGACCGGGGCTGAAGCTTTCTTT

j_gene: TRBJ2-5
d_gene: TRBD1
len: 14
abundance: .
v_gene: TRBV18
CDR3aa: CASSLGQHKETQYF
CDR3nt: TGTGCCAGCTCACTGGGACAGCATAAAGAGACCCAGTACTTC

j_gene: TRBJ1-5
d_gene: .
len: 15
abundance: .
v_gene: TRBV7-8
CDR3aa: CASSLKGEINQPQHF
CDR3nt: TGTGCCAGCAGCCTGAAGGGAGAAATCAATCAGCCCCAGCATTTT

j_gene: TRBJ1-5
d_gene: TRBD1
len: 15
abundance: many
v_gene: TRBV7-2
CDR3aa: CASSLGGQGTQPQHF
CDR3nt: TGTGCCAGCAGCTTAGGCGGACAGGGCACTCAGCCCCAGCATTTT

j_gene: TRBJ2-4
d_gene: .
len: 11
abundance: many
v_gene: TRBV6-5
CDR3aa: CASTYRNIQYF
CDR3nt: TGTGCCAGCACCTATCGAAACATTCAGTACTTC

j_gene: TRBJ2-4
d_gene: TRBD1
len: 14
abundance: many
v_gene: TRBV5-1
CDR3aa: CASSPAGQGNIQYF
CDR3nt: TGCGCCAGCTCACCCGCGGGACAGGGAAACATTCAGTACTTC

j_gene: TRBJ1-2
d_gene: TRBD1
len: 14
abundance: many
v_gene: TRBV30
CDR3aa: CAWSRDRLGYGYTF
CDR3nt: TGTGCCTGGAGCCGGGACAGGCTAGGCTATGGCTACACCTTC

j_gene: TRBJ2-5
d_gene: .
len: 14
abundance: many
v_gene: TRBV5-1
CDR3aa: CASSPSGRKETQYF
CDR3nt: TGCGCCAGCAGCCCGTCGGGACGGAAAGAGACCCAGTACTTC

j_gene: TRBJ2-1
d_gene: .
len: 12
abundance: .
v_gene: TRBV15
CDR3aa: CATSRAENEQFF
CDR3nt: TGTGCCACCAGCAGAGCAGAGAATGAGCAGTTCTTC

j_gene: TRBJ2-3
d_gene: TRBD2
len: 17
abundance: .
v_gene: TRBV20-1
CDR3aa: CSARDRIAGGITDTQYF
CDR3nt: TGCAGTGCTAGAGATCGTATAGCGGGAGGAATTACAGATACGCAGTATTTT

j_gene: TRBJ2-2
d_gene: .
len: 14
abundance: many
v_gene: TRBV11-2
CDR3aa: CASSLERVTGELFF
CDR3nt: TGTGCCAGCAGCTTAGAACGGGTCACCGGGGAGCTGTTTTTT

j_gene: TRBJ1-2
d_gene: .
len: 11
abundance: few
v_gene: TRBV27
CDR3aa: CASGRGHGYTF
CDR3nt: TGTGCCAGCGGGAGAGGCCATGGCTACACCTTC

j_gene: TRBJ1-6
d_gene: .
len: 15
abundance: few
v_gene: TRBV20-1
CDR3aa: CSARPESSYNSPLHF
CDR3nt: TGCAGTGCTAGGCCGGAGAGCTCCTATAATTCACCCCTCCACTTT

j_gene: TRBJ2-1
d_gene: .
len: 15
abundance: few
v_gene: TRBV20-1
CDR3aa: CSARARGGSGVTEFF
CDR3nt: TGCAGTGCTAGAGCCCGAGGGGGGAGCGGGGTGACCGAGTTCTTC

j_gene: TRBJ2-4
d_gene: TRBD2
len: 14
abundance: many
v_gene: TRBV20-1
CDR3aa: CSAREAGVKNIQYF
CDR3nt: TGCAGTGCTAGAGAGGCGGGAGTGAAAAACATTCAGTACTTC

j_gene: TRBJ2-3
d_gene: TRBD2
len: 16
abundance: few
v_gene: TRBV11-2
CDR3aa: CASSLAAGGSTDTQYF
CDR3nt: TGTGCCAGCAGCTTAGCAGCGGGAGGGTCCACAGATACGCAGTATTTT

j_gene: TRBJ2-3
d_gene: .
len: 13
abundance: few
v_gene: TRBV9
CDR3aa: CASQRVNTDTQYF
CDR3nt: TGTGCCAGTCAGAGGGTAAACACAGATACGCAGTATTTT

j_gene: TRBJ2-3
d_gene: TRBD2
len: 16
abundance: few
v_gene: TRBV20-1
CDR3aa: CSAHIGAGGPSDTQYF
CDR3nt: TGCAGTGCCCACATAGGGGCGGGAGGGCCGTCAGATACGCAGTATTTT

j_gene: TRBJ1-2
d_gene: .
len: 12
abundance: many
v_gene: TRBV12-3/TRBV12-4
CDR3aa: CASSPWGGGYTF
CDR3nt: TGTGCCAGCAGCCCTTGGGGGGGTGGCTACACCTTC

j_gene: TRBJ1-2
d_gene: TRBD1
len: 16
abundance: few
v_gene: TRBV20-1
CDR3aa: CSASRQGTKANYGYTF
CDR3nt: TGCAGTGCTTCCAGACAGGGGACTAAAGCTAACTATGGCTACACCTTC

j_gene: TRBJ2-1
d_gene: TRBD2
len: 15
abundance: .
v_gene: TRBV20-1
CDR3aa: CSAKTTSGTYNEQFF
CDR3nt: TGCAGTGCCAAGACTACTAGCGGGACTTACAATGAGCAGTTCTTC

j_gene: TRBJ2-7
d_gene: TRBD1
len: 15
abundance: .
v_gene: TRBV24-1
CDR3aa: CAKSLGTGMRNEQYF
CDR3nt: TGTGCCAAGTCCTTGGGGACAGGGATGCGAAACGAGCAGTACTTC

j_gene: TRBJ1-5
d_gene: .
len: 15
abundance: few
v_gene: TRBV6-2/TRBV6-3
CDR3aa: CASRDLKGSNQPQHF
CDR3nt: TGTGCCAGCAGGGACCTTAAGGGGAGCAATCAGCCCCAGCATTTT

j_gene: TRBJ2-7
d_gene: TRBD1
len: 12
abundance: many
v_gene: TRBV10-3
CDR3aa: CAVGTAAYEQYF
CDR3nt: TGTGCCGTCGGGACAGCTGCCTACGAGCAGTACTTC

j_gene: TRBJ2-7
d_gene: .
len: 13
abundance: .
v_gene: TRBV11-1
CDR3aa: CASSLFRSYEQYF
CDR3nt: TGTGCCAGCAGCTTATTCCGCTCCTACGAGCAGTACTTC